This T cell receptor beta chain was recorded in a study of cytomegalovirus exposure and HLA in healthy donors (dated by TCRdb to the late 2010s). In the study overall: According to an earlier analysis of several hundred of the donors, 150 million to 200 million T cells yielded over 90 million unique TCR beta sequences and around 300 Gb of sequence data. Genome-wide SNP genotypes for about three fifths of the roughly 670 donors were used in a later genetic analysis, which treated that subset as a discovery cohort. An earlier analysis of fewer than 700 of the donors applied high-throughput TCR beta sequencing to assess whether each TCR beta V gene segment acted as functional or pseudogenic. All discovery cohort repertoires had been generated on a single sequencing platform. Typing coverage differed by locus: A, B, C, DRB1 and DQB1 were typed in about 629-640 donors, DQA1 in about 510, DPA1 in roughly 590, and DPB1 in about 450. Among over 350 genotyped donors of the cohort, an average of about 240,000 unique TCR beta nucleotide sequences were sequenced per donor, 15% to 20% of them non-productive. Roughly 5 DR-DQ haplotypes were handled as single units for association and clustering, since linkage in the cohort was strong. An early release that covered roughly 600 HLA-typed donors contained around 300 gigabases of sequencing data and tens of millions of unique TCR sequences. Alongside the repertoire data, information on donor age, sex, ethnicity and CMV serostatus was compiled. Of the approximately 400 genotyped donors, less than 90% were placed in the genetic ancestry cluster associated with self-reported Caucasian donors. To study patterns of TCR occurrence, a later analysis re-analyzed previously published TCR beta repertoires from 650 to 750 donors and added high-resolution HLA genotyping. Class I and class II HLA loci were covered by the typing at four-digit resolution. Along with the approximately 650-subject first cohort, a separate validation cohort of more than 90 different subjects was used. To predict cytomegalovirus infection status, the study brought together high-throughput TCR immunosequencing, statistical association of individual TCRs with disease status, and machine learning. The study aimed to test whether signatures of past pathogen exposure could be identified by cataloging public T cell receptors. Rather than using new phenotypic data, the later analysis identified candidate immune exposures from TCR beta sequences and from how often those sequences occurred across donors. The T cell repertoires of 550 to 850 subjects were profiled by immunosequencing and related to cytomegalovirus serostatus. Overall results and qualifications from the work: Several of the top co-occurrence clusters appeared to be linked to parvovirus B19, influenza, CMV and Epstein-Barr virus, according to a later analysis. A further reported finding was that TCR beta sequences accurately predicted the HLA-A and HLA-B alleles for most subjects in the first cohort. A later analysis found that TCR association rates varied across HLA loci, with DRB1 alleles showing the most associated TCRs and HLA-C alleles the fewest. The only immune exposure information available for the cohort was CMV serostatus. Most TCR sequences were observed very rarely across donors, whereas some public TCRs were present in many individuals. Because HLA typing was unavailable for some donors at each locus, only the typed subset was used in association tests. A later genetic analysis reported fewer N-insertions in productive TCRs among donors in an Asian-associated ancestry cluster than the roughly 620-donor mean. Correlated functional status among segregating V segments might reflect linkage disequilibrium, but an unknown experimental factor could not be ruled out. When HLA alleles, especially DR and DQ, strongly co-occurred, TCR associations were difficult to assign to individual alleles. Roughly uniform sequencing depth across donors was assumed in presence/absence analyses, although this assumption may not hold. An association between a missense DCLRE1C variant and V-gene and J-gene trimming of TCR beta chains was found in a later genetic analysis and replicated in an independent cohort. The study listed around 160 TCR beta chains as associated with cytomegalovirus. A later analysis found that most CMV-associated TCR beta chains appeared HLA-restricted, with HLA associations seemingly driven largely by CMV exposure. The cohort was sequenced for TCR beta chains only, and without alpha or paired-chain data the features that could be detected were limited. An earlier analysis of around 600 of the donors showed that most TCR beta V segments appeared in productive rearrangements either about 90% or about 30% of the time, which broadly matched IMGT annotations. At a false discovery rate of 0.05, a later analysis linked approximately 18,000 TCR beta sequences to specific HLA alleles. Because counts were too low, seventeen rarely observed V segments, including chromosome 9 orphons, were excluded from the earlier analysis of fewer than 650 of the donors. Three of the identified cytomegalovirus-associated TCR beta chains were confirmed in vitro to be specific for cytomegalovirus antigens. The authors suggested that the approach could potentially be extended to other disease states and immunological phenotypes. A later analysis found that HLA-associated TCR beta chains were more clonally expanded and had lower generation probabilities than equally common non-associated chains. The sequencing pipeline was judged likely to have produced a cluster of highly shared sequence variants as a technical artifact. The classifier was reported to diagnose cytomegalovirus status with high specificity and sensitivity in both the original and validation cohorts.

Library preparation employed the immunoSEQ multiplex PCR assay. The multiplex PCR relied on a mix of 60 forward primers for TCR Vbeta segments and 13 reverse primers for TCR Jbeta segments. The CDR3 region of rearranged TCR beta genes was amplified from genomic DNA with a multiplex PCR assay. Amplified TCR beta libraries were sequenced as 87-base-pair reads on the Illumina HiSeq System. Processing in the source paper ran as follows. A later analysis tallied 75 million to 95 million unique TCR beta chains across the 660 or so repertoires, and approximately 11 million of those chains were shared by two or more donors. To remove PCR and sequencing errors, raw reads were error-corrected and collapsed into unique sequences using a nearest-neighbor algorithm that merged closely related sequences. V, D and J gene segments were assigned by aligning CDR3 sequences to IMGT reference sequences. For a sequence to be retained, a match of at least six nucleotides was required to both a V gene segment and a J gene segment. Rearrangements were classified as productive when the CDR3 lacked stop codons and remained in frame with V and J, and all other rearrangements were classified as non-productive. CDR3 was defined by IMGT convention, running from the second conserved V-encoded cysteine to the conserved J-encoded phenylalanine. The earlier analysis of 500 to 600 of the donors excluded sequences that lacked an unambiguous match to a single V gene segment. In an earlier analysis of several hundred of the donors, V segments were called functional above 56.7% productive rearrangements and were called segregating when the between-donor standard deviation exceeded 5%. A statistical classification framework was built for diagnosing cytomegalovirus status from the catalog of TCR beta chain sequences. V and J gene assignment, in a later analysis, came from comparing TCR nucleotide sequences with IMGT/GENE-DB human TR gene sequences. Using the TCRdist pipeline, a later analysis assigned CDR3 sequences along with most-parsimonious VDJ recombination scenarios. In a later analysis, every TCR beta chain was defined by the combination of its CDR3 amino acid sequence and its V-gene family, and reads without a unique V-gene family were dropped. In a later analysis, nearly 600 highly shared, low-generation-probability nucleotide sequences were removed to address suspected cross-contamination and a sequencing artifact. In a later analysis, a clonal expansion index was calculated for each public chain from normalized within-repertoire ranks of inferred template counts. Generation probabilities in a later analysis came from a VDJ recombination model fitted to out-of-frame rearrangements, and those results were checked against IGoR. In a later analysis, TCR-TCR, TCR-HLA and TCR-CMV co-occurrence was scored with hypergeometric tests, and a repertoire-size bias correction was applied to TCR pairs. To estimate false discovery rates, a later analysis permuted the HLA or CMV assignments 20 times. In a later analysis, co-occurring TCRs were grouped using DBSCAN, with TCRdist sequence similarity added in when clustering inside HLA-allele-positive subsets. For co-occurrence clustering, repertoires with fewer than 30,000 or more than 120,000 public chains were excluded, along with 5 or 6 repertoires with anomalous nucleotide sharing. Here the immuneACCESS table is served through TCRdb, limited to in-frame sequences with V and J called. Missing clones are a known gap in these copies; in checked studies unresolved V genes cover under half, and the rest lacks a known reason. V and J calls and clone size are those listed in that table; D and trimming were worked out from the DNA. A total of roughly 110,000 clones appear in this sample, 79% of them only once. Approximately 3.1% of the sample is held by the ten biggest clonotypes.

The cohort was made up of 500 to 850 healthy bone marrow donors. All cohort members were sampled while nominally healthy, although unrecorded immune exposures were likely present. The donor tested CMV seropositive, placing the donor among the 250 to 350 seropositive members of the cohort. Each donor provided a peripheral blood sample, and peripheral blood mononuclear cells were used for TCR beta sequencing. The Qiagen DNeasy Blood Extraction Kit was used to extract genomic DNA from the blood cell samples. Only a few counts were recorded for this clone. Its antigen remains undetermined. Within one base of it there is no much larger clone, and no base qualities were kept. This TCR came from a woman younger than 30 in good health and CMV-seropositive. Input material: PBMCs.

CDR3 loop: CASSRTAYSNQPQHF. DNA sequence: TGTGCCAGTAGTCGGACAGCTTATAGCAATCAGCCCCAGCATTTT. The sequence joins TRBV19 to TRBJ1-5; a tentative D call is TRBD1 (6 bases match). The junction shows trimming of 5 bases on V and 0 bases on J, plus 11 bases between the germline ends. Based on the germline V gene (reference sequence), the CDR1 and CDR2 sequences are LNHDA and SQIVND. The cysteine opens and the phenylalanine closes a CDR3 of 15 amino acids. Just the 45-base CDR3 DNA is kept, in frame starting at base 1. The reference TRBV19 and TRBJ1-5 proteins fill in what lies around the CDR3, so the full variable domain reads DGGITQSPKYLFRKEGQNVTLSCEQNLNHDAMYWYRQDPGQGLRLIYYSQIVNDFQKGDIAEGYSVSREKKESFPLTVTSAQKNPTAFYLCASSRTAYSNQPQHFGDGTRLSIL.